The subject of this entry is one TCR beta chain. The CDR3 runs to 15 residues. The germline V gene has CDR1 SGHRS and CDR2 YFSETQ. For each CDR3 protein, TCRdb gives one entry from its re-call of the 5' RACE reads, without DNA. The table for this sample gives under 350,000 distinct CDR3 sequences. This specimen belongs to a study of monozygotic twins with inflammatory bowel disease. V is TRBV5-1 and J is TRBJ2-1. The sequencing sample was made of blood. The origin of this receptor is a human donor with ulcerative colitis or Crohn's disease, or a healthy co-twin of an affected twin (not recorded which). The CDR3 is CASSLVRYSYNEQFF.